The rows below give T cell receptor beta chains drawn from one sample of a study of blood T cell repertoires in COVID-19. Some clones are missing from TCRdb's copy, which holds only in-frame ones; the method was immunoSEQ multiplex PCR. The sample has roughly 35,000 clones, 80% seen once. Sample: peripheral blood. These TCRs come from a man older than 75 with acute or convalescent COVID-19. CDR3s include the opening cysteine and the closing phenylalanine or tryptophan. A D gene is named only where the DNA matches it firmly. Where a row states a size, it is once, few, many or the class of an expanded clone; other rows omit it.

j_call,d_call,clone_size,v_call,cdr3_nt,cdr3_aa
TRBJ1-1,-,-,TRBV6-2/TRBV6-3,TGTGCCAGCAGTTACTCGAGACAGTTTGAAGCTTTCTTT,CASSYSRQFEAFF
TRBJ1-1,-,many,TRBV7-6,TGTGCCAGCAGCTTAGGCAGGTTGAACACTGAAGCTTTCTTT,CASSLGRLNTEAFF
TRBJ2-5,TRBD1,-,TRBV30,TGTGCCTGGAGCGCCTCGGGGCAGGGGGCTTCTGTCCAAGAGACCCAGTACTTC,CAWSASGQGASVQETQYF
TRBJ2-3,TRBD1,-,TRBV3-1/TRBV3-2,TGTGCCAGCACCCCGGGACAGGGGTTCGCAGATACGCAGTATTTT,CASTPGQGFADTQYF
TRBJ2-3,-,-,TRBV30,TGTGCCTGGAGTGTAGGAGGGGCACCTCTCAGCACAGATACGCAGTATTTT,CAWSVGGAPLSTDTQYF
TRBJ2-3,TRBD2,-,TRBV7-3,TGTGCCAGCAGCCCGGGACTAGCAGAAGATACGCAGTATTTT,CASSPGLAEDTQYF
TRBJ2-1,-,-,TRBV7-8,TGTGCCAGCAGCACGTTTCAGGGGATACTCTACAATGAGCAGTTCTTC,CASSTFQGILYNEQFF
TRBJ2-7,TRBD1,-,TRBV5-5,TGTGCCAGCAGCTTATTCCAGGGGGTATACGAGCAGTACTTC,CASSLFQGVYEQYF
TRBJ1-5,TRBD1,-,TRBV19,TGTGCCAGTAGGACAGTAGGGACAGGTGATCAGCCCCAGCATTTT,CASRTVGTGDQPQHF
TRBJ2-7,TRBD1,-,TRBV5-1,TGCGCCAGCAGCTTTGGGACAGGGGGGTACGAGCAGTACTTC,CASSFGTGGYEQYF
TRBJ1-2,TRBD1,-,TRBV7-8,TGTGCCAGCAGCCCAGACAGGGGAACTAACTATGGCTACACCTTC,CASSPDRGTNYGYTF
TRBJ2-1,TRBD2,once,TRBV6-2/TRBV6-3,TGTGCCAGCAGTTACCTTAGCGGGAGTACCCACAATGAGCAGTTCTTC,CASSYLSGSTHNEQFF
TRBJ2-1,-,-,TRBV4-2,TGTGCCAGCAGCCTACGGACTCAAGAGGGGGGGTACAATGAGCAGTTCTTC,CASSLRTQEGGYNEQFF
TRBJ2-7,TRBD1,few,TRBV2,TGTGCCAGCGGGGGACAGGGCATCTACGAGCAGTACTTC,CASGGQGIYEQYF
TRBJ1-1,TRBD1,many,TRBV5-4,TGTGCCAGCAGCCGGGACAGAACGAACACTGAAGCTTTCTTT,CASSRDRTNTEAFF
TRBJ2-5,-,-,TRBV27,TGTGCCAGCAGTTTGTCCTATCAAGAGACCCAGTACTTC,CASSLSYQETQYF
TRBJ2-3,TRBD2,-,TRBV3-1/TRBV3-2,TGTGCCAGCAGCCAGGAAGCGGGGGAATGGGCAGATACGCAGTATTTT,CASSQEAGEWADTQYF
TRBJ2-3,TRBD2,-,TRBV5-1,TGCGCCAGCAGCTTGGGAGCGGGAGTCTCAGATACGCAGTATTTT,CASSLGAGVSDTQYF
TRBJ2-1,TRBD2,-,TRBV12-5,TGTGCTAGTGGACACGGACTAGTTTCTTACAATGAGCAGTTCTTC,CASGHGLVSYNEQFF
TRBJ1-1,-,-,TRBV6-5,TGTGCCAGCAGTTGGACACTGAACACTGAAGCTTTCTTT,CASSWTLNTEAFF
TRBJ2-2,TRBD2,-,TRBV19,TGTGCCAGTAGCAGGACTAGCGGGGGGTACACCGGGGAGCTGTTTTTT,CASSRTSGGYTGELFF
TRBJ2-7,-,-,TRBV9,TGTGCCAGCGCCGAGAGCGGGTCAGGGTCCTACGAGCAGTACTTC,CASAESGSGSYEQYF
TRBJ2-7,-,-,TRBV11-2,TGTGCCAGCACCGAACCCCCCAGGGACGAGCAGTACTTC,CASTEPPRDEQYF
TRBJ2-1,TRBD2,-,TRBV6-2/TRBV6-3,TGTGCCAGCAGCCCGCCCGGAGCGGGAGGTCTATCGCAGTTCTTC,CASSPPGAGGLSQFF
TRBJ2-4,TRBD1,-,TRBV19,TGTGCCAGTAGTACGGGACAGGGAAACATTCAGTACTTC,CASSTGQGNIQYF
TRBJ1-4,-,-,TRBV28,TGTGCCAGCAGTCCTTTTAATGAAAAACTGTTTTTT,CASSPFNEKLFF
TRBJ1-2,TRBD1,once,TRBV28,TGTGCCAGCAGTGTCACGGACAGGGCCAACTATGGCTACACCTTC,CASSVTDRANYGYTF
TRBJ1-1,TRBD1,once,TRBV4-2,TGTGCCAGCAGCCAAGAACAGGGGGCGCGGAACACTGAAGCTTTCTTT,CASSQEQGARNTEAFF
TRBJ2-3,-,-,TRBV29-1,TGCAGCGTGCCCCTCGACAGTAATACGCAGTATTTT,CSVPLDSNTQYF
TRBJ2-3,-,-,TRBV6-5,TGTGCCAGCAGCCAAGCCAGGGGAGATACGCAGTATTTT,CASSQARGDTQYF
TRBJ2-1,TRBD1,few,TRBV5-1,TGCGCCAGCAGCTGGAACGCCGGGACAGGGAATAATGAGCAGTTCTTC,CASSWNAGTGNNEQFF
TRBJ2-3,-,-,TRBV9,TGTGCCAGCAGCGTAGGTCGGAGCACAGATACGCAGTATTTT,CASSVGRSTDTQYF
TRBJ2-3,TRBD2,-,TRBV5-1,TGCGCCAGCAGCCCCGGACTAGCGGGAGGGCCACGCCCAGATACGCAGTATTTT,CASSPGLAGGPRPDTQYF
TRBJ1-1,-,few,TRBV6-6,TGTGCCAGCACAGAGAACACTGAAGCTTTCTTT,CASTENTEAFF
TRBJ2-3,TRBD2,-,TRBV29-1,TGCAGCGACCGGACTAGCGGGTCTAGCACAGATACGCAGTATTTT,CSDRTSGSSTDTQYF
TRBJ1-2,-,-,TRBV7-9,TGTGCCAGCAGCTTAGTTGGGGGCAACTATGGCTACACCTTC,CASSLVGGNYGYTF
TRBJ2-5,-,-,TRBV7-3,TGTGCCAGCAGCCCCGGGACACCTCAAGAGACCCAGTACTTC,CASSPGTPQETQYF
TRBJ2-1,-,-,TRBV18,TGTGCCAGCTCAACCTATGAGGGAGGCTCCAATGAGCAGTTCTTC,CASSTYEGGSNEQFF
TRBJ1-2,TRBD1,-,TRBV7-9,TGTGCCAGCAGCTTATCCGGGACAGGGGAAGACTATGGCTACACCTTC,CASSLSGTGEDYGYTF
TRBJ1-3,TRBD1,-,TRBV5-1,TGCGCCAGCAGCGAAGGGACAGGGGGAAACACCATATATTTT,CASSEGTGGNTIYF
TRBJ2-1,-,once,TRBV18,TGTGCCAGCTCAGTCAGGGGTACCTACAATGAGCAGTTCTTC,CASSVRGTYNEQFF
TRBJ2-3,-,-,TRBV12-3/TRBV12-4,TGTGCCAGCAAGGGGGAGACAGATACGCAGTATTTT,CASKGETDTQYF
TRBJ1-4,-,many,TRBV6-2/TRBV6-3,TGTGCCAGCAGTTACTCCCCTGGGGAGGTGGCTAATGAAAAACTGTTTTTT,CASSYSPGEVANEKLFF
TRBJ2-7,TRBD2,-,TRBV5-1,TGCGCCAGCAGCTCTCGGACTAGCGGGTACGAGCAGTACTTC,CASSSRTSGYEQYF
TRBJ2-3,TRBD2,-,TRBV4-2,TGTGCCAGCAGCCAAGAGGGCACTAGCGGGAGGGCAGATACGCAGTATTTT,CASSQEGTSGRADTQYF
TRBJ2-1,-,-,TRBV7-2,TGTGCCAGCAGCTTAAGGCTAGCGCAGAATGAGCAGTTCTTC,CASSLRLAQNEQFF
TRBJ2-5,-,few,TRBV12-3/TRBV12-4,TGTGCCAGCAGTCTTGGCAAAGAGACCCAGTACTTC,CASSLGKETQYF
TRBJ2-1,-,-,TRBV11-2,TGTGCCAGCAGCTTAGGGGGGGAGGTTCACAATGAGCAGTTCTTC,CASSLGGEVHNEQFF
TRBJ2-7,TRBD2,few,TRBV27,TGTGCCAGCAGTTCCCGAGCTAGCGGGTTCGAGCAGTACTTC,CASSSRASGFEQYF
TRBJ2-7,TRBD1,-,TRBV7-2,TGTGCCAGCAGCCCAAACCCCGGGACAGGGCTCAACGAGCAGTACTTC,CASSPNPGTGLNEQYF
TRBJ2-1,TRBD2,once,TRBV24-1,TGTGCCACCAGTGGGACTAGCGGGGTCTCCTACAATGAGCAGTTCTTC,CATSGTSGVSYNEQFF
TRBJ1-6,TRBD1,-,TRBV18,TGTGCCAGCTCACCGCGGGGACAGGTTGGCTCACCCCTCCACTTT,CASSPRGQVGSPLHF
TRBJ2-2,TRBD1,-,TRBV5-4,TGTGCCAGCAAGGGCCGGCAGGGGGCCGGGGAGCTGTTTTTT,CASKGRQGAGELFF
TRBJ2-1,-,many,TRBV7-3,TGTGCCAGCAGCTTAAGTGGAGGGGAGCAGTTCTTC,CASSLSGGEQFF
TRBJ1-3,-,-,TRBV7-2,TGTGCCAGCAGCTCCTCTTCGGGAAACACCATATATTTT,CASSSSSGNTIYF
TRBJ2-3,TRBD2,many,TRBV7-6,TGTGCCAGCAGCCCGAGGACTAGCGGAACAGATACGCAGTATTTT,CASSPRTSGTDTQYF
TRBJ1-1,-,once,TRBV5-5,TGTGCCAGCAGCCGGTCAGCGGCGCCGAACACTGAAGCTTTCTTT,CASSRSAAPNTEAFF
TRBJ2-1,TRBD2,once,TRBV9,TGTGCCAGCAGCGTGGGTAGCGGGAGTCTGAATGAGCAGTTCTTC,CASSVGSGSLNEQFF